What follows is one T cell receptor (beta chain) and its context. As yet, its antigen is unknown. The data were obtained in a study of glioma-infiltrating T cells after dendritic cell vaccination. Across the whole study: Autologous tumor lysate was loaded overnight onto monocyte-derived dendritic cells grown approximately seven days with IL-4 and GM-CSF. Study-wide findings and caveats: The cohort had few patients with full blood and tumor sets.

Germline loops: CDR1 LNHDA, CDR2 SQIVND (reference sequence). This CDR3 contains 14 residues. V was cut by 2 bases and J by 3 bases, with 10 bases left in between. The PCR used 60 V beta and 13 J beta primers. This table comes from immunoSEQ multiplex PCR, and its TCRdb copy is limited to in-frame clones, with some not included. The table lists 80,000 to 100,000 clones, approximately 80% of them singletons. This clonotype was obtained from a human donor with glioblastoma. V and J are TRBV19 and TRBJ2-5; D is undetermined. Specimen: blood, collected before dendritic cell vaccination. The CDR3 DNA sequence: TGTGCCAGTAGTATACGACATTCCGAAGAGACCCAGTACTTC. Protein: CASSIRHSEETQYF.